This record covers a single T cell receptor (beta chain). This sample was included in a study of blood T cell repertoires in COVID-19. Study overall: PBMCs, B-cell-depleted T cells, or T cells provided the cDNA or gDNA that made up the material.

In the original workflow: Amplification with reference gene primers provided the estimates of nucleated cell counts. Data came from immunoSEQ multiplex PCR; TCRdb stores just in-frame clones and leaves some out. V, J and clone size are taken as reported in that table, and D and trimming were inferred from the DNA itself. The sample records hundreds of thousands of clones, 80% to 90% being singletons. The V and J ends lost 7 bases and 5 bases, in that order; junction bases with no gene match: 10. CDR3 length equals 14 residues. The germline CDR1 and CDR2 sequences are SQVTM and ANQGSEA. This receptor was obtained from an elderly man with acute or convalescent COVID-19. The sequenced sample was peripheral blood. V gene TRBV29-1 combines with J gene TRBJ1-4; 7 positions match TRBD1. DNA of the CDR3: TGCAGCGCCGGAGACAGGGCGCGAAATGAAAAACTGTTTTTT. Translated, it gives CSAGDRARNEKLFF.